The rows below give T cell receptor beta chains drawn from one sample of a study of T cells in Graves' hyperthyroidism and ophthalmopathy. TCRdb itself ran the multiplex PCR reads through MiXCR, one entry per CDR3 protein. The sample shows approximately 640,000 distinct CDR3 sequences, around 15% of them seen only once. Sequenced material: blood. Every receptor here comes from a woman aged 30 to 39 with Graves' hyperthyroidism. CDR3s include the opening cysteine and the closing phenylalanine or tryptophan. A D gene is named only where the DNA matches it firmly. Part of the rows lack a size; the others show once, few, many or a class for expanded clones.

V gene	clone size	J gene	D gene	CDR3 protein	CDR3 DNA
TRBV6-1	many	TRBJ2-1	TRBD1	CASRDAGQAAYNEQFF	TGTGCCAGCAGAGACGCCGGACAGGCTGCCTACAATGAGCAGTTCTTC
TRBV11-2	many	TRBJ2-1	-	CASSPTLSPDGEQFF	TGTGCCAGCAGCCCGACCCTTTCACCAGACGGTGAGCAGTTCTTC
TRBV6-1	once	TRBJ2-2	-	CASSEALGGYTGELFF	TGTGCCAGCAGTGAAGCGCTAGGGGGTTACACCGGGGAGCTGTTTTTT
TRBV2	many	TRBJ2-1	TRBD2	CASRRTGREGLGEQFF	TGTGCCAGCCGGCGCACGGGGCGGGAGGGGCTAGGGGAGCAGTTCTTC
TRBV29-1	few	TRBJ2-7	TRBD2	CSSRTSSYEQYF	TGCAGCTCCAGGACTAGCAGCTACGAGCAGTACTTC
TRBV28	many	TRBJ1-1	-	CASSSINGLTEAFF	TGTGCCAGCAGCTCCATTAACGGGTTGACTGAAGCTTTCTTT
TRBV27	many	TRBJ2-7	TRBD2	CASSRTSFPPEQYF	TGTGCCAGCAGTCGGACTAGTTTTCCCCCCGAGCAGTACTTC
TRBV20-1	-	TRBJ2-3	-	CSARDLLMADESTDTQYF	TGCAGTGCTAGAGATCTGCTCATGGCGGACGAAAGCACAGATACGCAGTATTTT
TRBV3-1	-	TRBJ2-7	-	CASSQDPGSGDEQYF	TGTGCCAGCAGCCAGGACCCTGGGAGTGGAGACGAGCAGTACTTC
TRBV11-3	few	TRBJ2-4	TRBD1	CASSYWDSPYQYF	TGTGCCAGCAGCTACTGGGACAGCCCATATCAGTACTTC
TRBV9	few	TRBJ2-7	-	CASSGGLGEQYF	TGTGCCAGCAGCGGTGGGCTCGGGGAGCAGTACTTC
TRBV20-1	once	TRBJ2-5	TRBD1	CRPGQSERHF	TGCAGGCCGGGACAGTCCGAAAGACACTTC
TRBV6-2/TRBV6-3	few	TRBJ1-5	-	CASRKGLDYQPQHF	TGTGCCAGCAGGAAGGGTCTTGATTATCAGCCCCAGCATTTT
TRBV7-2	many	TRBJ2-1	-	CASSLGGGEYNEQFF	TGTGCCAGCAGCTTGGGCGGAGGGGAGTACAATGAGCAGTTCTTC
TRBV27	few	TRBJ2-3	TRBD2	CASSFFGGGSTDTQYF	TGTGCCAGCAGTTTTTTCGGGGGGGGTAGCACAGATACGCAGTATTTT
TRBV6-2/TRBV6-3	many	TRBJ2-5	TRBD2	CASSYLGLAGPMKYF	TGTGCCAGCAGTTACTTGGGACTAGCGGGACCTATGAAGTACTTC